Sequencing of this TCR beta chain was carried out in a study of graft-versus-host responses after intestinal transplantation. As for the study in general: Those transplanted obtained multivisceral, liver-intestinal, or isolated intestinal grafts. Recipients uniformly received anti-thymocyte globulin induction, followed by tacrolimus and steroids for approximately 3 years.

Measured with immunoSEQ multiplex PCR; TCRdb has only the in-frame clones, and not every one. This sample has some 39,000 clones, with around 96% found just once. Regarding this clone: The antigen remains unidentified.

Study-level findings and limits: Patients with graft-donor T cell macrochimerism had high graft-versus-host to host-versus-graft clonal ratios in allografts. GvH clonotypes were identified within recipient marrow, with a subset emerging first in ileum or blood.

The TCR originated in a human donor who was the organ donor for an intestinal transplant. Source: unstimulated CD8+ T cells sorted from spleen or lymph node cells, taken before transplant.

The CDR3 DNA reads TGCGCCAGCAGCCAAGATTTCCAGGGAGTCGATGAGCAGTTCTTC. Translation: CASSQDFQGVDEQFF. This chain joins TRBV4-1 and TRBJ2-1; D may match TRBD1 or TRBD2 (5 bases each). Germline CDR1 MGHRA, CDR2 YSYEKL. The CDR3 sequence is 15 residues long. With 0 bases removed from V and 8 bases from J, the gap between germline ends came to 14 bases.